These 10 T cell receptor beta chains came from one sample sequenced in a study of blood T cell repertoires in COVID-19. Assay: immunoSEQ multiplex PCR; the TCRdb copy retains only in-frame clones and omits some. The sample includes about 170,000 clones, around 87% of them seen just once. Source material: peripheral blood. All receptors derive from a woman aged 80 or over with COVID-19, enrolled during active disease.

The chain combines TRBV5-1 with TRBJ2-2, with TRBD1 matching over 11 bases. The CDR3 is 17 amino acids. The trim removed 4 bases at V and 4 bases at J, leaving 9 bases unmatched. Germline CDR1 SGHRS, CDR2 YFSETQ. The CDR3 loop is CASSTGQGAVGTGELFF. For the CDR3, the DNA is TGCGCCAGCAGCACCGGACAGGGGGCTGTCGGCACCGGGGAGCTGTTTTTT.

V usage is TRBV6-6 and J usage is TRBJ1-1; TRBD1 matches at 10 bases. Losses at the gene ends were 7 bases for V and 10 bases for J; bases not matched to a gene: 9. This CDR3 has 13 residues. The germline V gene encodes CDR1 MNHNY and CDR2 SVGAGI (reference sequence). The CDR3 DNA sequence: TGTGCCAGCATTCAGACAGGGGGCTACCGAGCTTTCTTT. Amino acids: CASIQTGGYRAFF.

The chain combines TRBV28 with TRBJ1-6, with a tentative D call TRBD1 (6 bases). Germline-derived CDR1 and CDR2 are MDHEN and SYDVKM. The V gene lost 7 bases and the J gene lost 9 bases, with 13 bases spanning the gap. The CDR3 has 13 amino acids. CDR3 region: CASTEDSSSPLHF. In DNA form, the CDR3 reads TGTGCCAGCACCGAGGACAGTAGTTCACCCCTCCACTTT.

The V gene is TRBV28, the J gene TRBJ1-1; weak D call: TRBD1 (6 bases). The V and J ends lost 6 bases and 1 base respectively, with 12 bases between them. CDR1 and CDR2 from the germline V gene are MDHEN and SYDVKM. The CDR3 spans 14 residues. CDR3 sequence (DNA): TGTGCCAGCAGCCGAAGGACAGAGAACACTGAAGCTTTCTTT. This translates into CASSRRTENTEAFF.

The V call is TRBV11-2, the J call TRBJ2-7; TRBD1 agrees at 8 bases. The CDR3 has 14 residues. V was clipped by 5 bases and J by 5 bases; unmatched bases: 8. The germline V gene encodes CDR1 SGHAT and CDR2 FQNNGV. The CDR3 is CASSQRTGRHEQYF. CDR3 sequence (DNA): TGTGCCAGCAGCCAAAGGACAGGGAGGCACGAGCAGTACTTC.

CDR3 sequence: CASSSRTGGAGANVLTF. DNA for the CDR3: TGTGCCAGCAGTTCACGGACAGGGGGCGCTGGGGCCAACGTCCTGACTTTC. V usage is TRBV28 and J usage is TRBJ2-6, with 11 bases that match TRBD1. The trim removed 4 bases at V and 2 bases at J, leaving 4 bases unmatched. In germline, CDR1 is MDHEN, CDR2 SYDVKM. The CDR3 length is 17 residues.

The CDR3 DNA sequence: TGTGCCAGCGGACAGGGCCATGAGCAGTTCTTC. Protein product: CASGQGHEQFF. The V call is TRBV28, the J call TRBJ2-1; TRBD1 aligns across 8 bases. There are 11 residues in the CDR3. Germline-derived CDR1 and CDR2 are MDHEN and SYDVKM. Trimming at V came to 8 bases and at J to 8 bases, leaving 2 bases not matched to a gene.

The chain recombines TRBV7-2 with TRBJ2-2; 7 bases fit TRBD1. The V segment lost 5 bases and the J segment 1 base; nucleotides outside the gene matches: 7. Germline V gene sequence: CDR1 SGHTA, CDR2 FQGNSA. This CDR3 spans 16 amino acids. CDR3 sequence (DNA): TGTGCCAGCAGCCCAGCCCACAGGGGGAACACCGGGGAGCTGTTTTTT. Its protein is CASSPAHRGNTGELFF. The whole variable domain, filled in from reference TRBV7-2 and TRBJ2-2, reads GAGVSQSPSNKVTEKGKDVELRCDPISGHTALYWYRQSLGQGLEFLIYFQGNSAPDKSGLPSDRFSAERTGGSVSTLTIQRTQQEDSAVYLCASSPAHRGNTGELFFGEGSRLTVL.

V is TRBV5-8 and J is TRBJ2-3, with D tentatively TRBD2 (5 bases). Germline loops: CDR1 SGHTS, CDR2 YDEGEE. The CDR3 is 15 residues long. Trimming shortened V by 1 base and J by 1 base, and 10 bases separated the two germline ends. CDR3 amino acids: CASSLSNGGTDTQYF. In DNA form, the CDR3 reads TGTGCCAGCAGCTTGTCCAACGGGGGCACAGATACGCAGTATTTT.

The chain combines TRBV13 with TRBJ2-7; 8 bases are a match to TRBD1. In germline, CDR1 is PRHDT, CDR2 FYEKMQ (reference sequence). The CDR3 runs to 15 residues. Trimming at V came to 1 base and at J to 5 bases, leaving 7 bases not matched to a gene. DNA of the CDR3: TGTGCCAGCAGCTTAGAAACAGGGGGGATGGACGAGCAGTACTTC. Translated: CASSLETGGMDEQYF.